Listed below are T cell receptor beta chains from one sample, sequenced in a study of blood T cell repertoires in COVID-19. Here immunoSEQ multiplex PCR was the method, and the copy in TCRdb shows in-frame clones only, minus some. The sample lists under 250,000 clones, approximately 90% seen once, with roughly 2.6% in the top ten. Material: PBMCs or T cells enriched from blood (not recorded which). The receptors here all came from a woman aged 25-40 years with acute COVID-19. CDR3s include the opening cysteine and the closing phenylalanine or tryptophan. The D gene is left open where the match is weak. The size entry is marked missing in some rows and otherwise reads once, few, many or a size class.

>TRBJ2-5|.|TRBV6-5|TRBD2
CASSYGGEGTQYF
TGTGCCAGCAGTTACGGGGGGGAGGGGACCCAGTACTTC
>TRBJ1-6|.|TRBV7-2|.
CASSLRSTGDNSPLHF
TGTGCCAGCAGCCTTCGGTCGACAGGTGATAATTCACCCCTCCACTTT
>TRBJ1-5|few|TRBV27|.
CASSLRAGYDQPQHF
TGTGCCAGCAGTTTAAGGGCAGGGTATGACCAGCCCCAGCATTTT
>TRBJ1-2|.|TRBV4-1|TRBD1
CASSQAGQNYGYTF
TGCGCCAGCAGCCAAGCGGGACAGAACTATGGCTACACCTTC
>TRBJ2-2|.|TRBV10-1|TRBD1
CASSESRTGRITGELFF
TGCGCCAGCAGTGAGTCGAGGACAGGGAGAATAACCGGGGAGCTGTTTTTT
>TRBJ1-1|.|TRBV14|.
CASSQVSMGASSTEAFF
TGTGCCAGCAGCCAAGTGTCGATGGGGGCATCGAGCACTGAAGCTTTCTTT
>TRBJ1-1|.|TRBV3-1/TRBV3-2|.
CASTLYSRNTEAFF
TGTGCCAGCACTCTGTACAGTCGCAACACTGAAGCTTTCTTT
>TRBJ1-2|.|TRBV5-1|TRBD1
CASSTTGFDYGYTF
TGCGCCAGCAGCACGACAGGGTTCGACTATGGCTACACCTTC
>TRBJ2-2|.|TRBV11-3|.
CASSLDTGTAGELFF
TGTGCCAGCAGCTTAGATACAGGGACGGCCGGGGAGCTGTTTTTT
>TRBJ1-6|.|TRBV5-6|.
CASSLGGGNSPLHF
TGTGCCAGCAGCTTGGGGGGCGGCAATTCACCCCTCCACTTT
>TRBJ1-1|.|TRBV11-2|.
CASSLAGSLGDKAFF
TGTGCCAGCAGCTTAGCGGGGAGCCTGGGAGATAAAGCTTTCTTT
>TRBJ1-1|.|TRBV27|TRBD1
CASSSRDREGGSEAFF
TGTGCCAGCAGCTCTCGGGACAGGGAGGGGGGATCTGAAGCTTTCTTT
>TRBJ2-3|.|TRBV7-9|.
CASKLTGNTDTQYF
TGTGCCAGCAAACTTACAGGGAACACAGATACGCAGTATTTT
>TRBJ2-2|.|TRBV5-4|TRBD1
CASSSDRSSVTGELFF
TGTGCCAGCAGCTCGGACAGGTCTAGTGTCACCGGGGAGCTGTTTTTT
>TRBJ2-3|once|TRBV29-1|.
CSVDEPTGDTQYF
TGCAGCGTTGATGAACCGACAGGAGATACGCAGTATTTT
>TRBJ2-5|.|TRBV23-1|TRBD2
CASSQSREGGTSGAQETQYF
TGCGCCAGCAGTCAATCCCGGGAGGGTGGGACTAGCGGGGCTCAAGAGACCCAGTACTTC
>TRBJ1-6|few|TRBV5-1|TRBD1
CASSVDRGNSPLHF
TGCGCCAGCAGCGTGGACAGGGGGAATTCACCCCTCCACTTT
>TRBJ2-5|.|TRBV2|TRBD2
CASSGLAGEGETQYF
TGTGCCAGCAGTGGATTAGCGGGGGAGGGAGAGACCCAGTACTTC
>TRBJ2-3|.|TRBV2|TRBD1
CASNRDRGVTDTQYF
TGTGCCTCTAACCGGGACAGGGGAGTCACAGATACGCAGTATTTT
>TRBJ1-1|.|TRBV24-1|.
CATSDYKNPTEAFF
TGTGCCACCAGTGATTACAAGAATCCCACTGAAGCTTTCTTT
>TRBJ2-2|.|TRBV6-2/TRBV6-3|TRBD1
CASSYPSGQGGGELFF
TGTGCCAGCAGTTACCCCTCGGGACAGGGCGGCGGGGAGCTGTTTTTT
>TRBJ1-1|.|TRBV29-1|.
CSVDGRWGRSPLNTEAFF
TGCAGCGTTGATGGGCGATGGGGCAGATCCCCCTTGAACACTGAAGCTTTCTTT
>TRBJ1-3|.|TRBV14|.
CASSQDSEGAGNTIYF
TGTGCCAGCAGCCAAGATTCGGAAGGGGCTGGAAACACCATATATTTT
>TRBJ2-3|.|TRBV4-2|TRBD2
CASSQDSGVGGISTDTQYF
TGTGCCAGCAGCCAAGATTCGGGGGTCGGGGGGATTAGCACAGATACGCAGTATTTT
>TRBJ1-1|.|TRBV5-1|TRBD1
CASSLFTTGALIEDTEAFF
TGCGCCAGCAGCTTGTTTACCACAGGGGCGCTAATAGAGGACACTGAAGCTTTCTTT
>TRBJ1-1|.|TRBV30|TRBD1
CAWTTQGGAFF
TGTGCCTGGACGACCCAGGGGGGAGCTTTCTTT
>TRBJ2-1|.|TRBV12-5|TRBD2
CASGTAGGAINEQFF
TGTGCTAGTGGTACCGCCGGGGGGGCGATCAATGAGCAGTTCTTC
>TRBJ2-7|once|TRBV4-1|.
CASSQDRGTFSYEQYF
TGCGCCAGCAGCCAAGATCGGGGGACCTTCTCCTACGAGCAGTACTTC
>TRBJ2-7|.|TRBV7-8|.
CASSLGQPNSYEQYF
TGTGCCAGCAGCTTAGGACAGCCGAACTCCTACGAGCAGTACTTC
>TRBJ2-5|.|TRBV5-6|.
CASSLATGGNEETQYF
TGTGCCAGCAGCTTGGCCACGGGGGGCAATGAGGAGACCCAGTACTTC
>TRBJ1-1|.|TRBV10-3|.
CAISDPPRGNTEAFF
TGTGCCATCAGTGATCCGCCCCGGGGAAACACTGAAGCTTTCTTT
>TRBJ2-1|.|TRBV12-5|TRBD2
CASGSRRRGGHNEQFF
TGTGCTAGTGGTTCCCGGCGGCGGGGGGGTCACAATGAGCAGTTCTTC
>TRBJ1-1|.|TRBV19|.
CASSTQQNTEAFF
TGTGCCAGTAGTACCCAACAGAACACTGAAGCTTTCTTT
>TRBJ2-7|.|TRBV4-1|TRBD1
CASSQAGGDEQYF
TGCGCCAGCAGCCAAGCAGGGGGAGACGAGCAGTACTTC
>TRBJ1-2|.|TRBV27|.
CASSFDNSYGYTF
TGTGCCAGCAGTTTCGACAATTCTTATGGCTACACCTTC
>TRBJ1-6|.|TRBV7-6|.
CASSQSGVDSPLHF
TGTGCCAGCAGCCAGTCGGGGGTTGATTCACCCCTCCACTTT
>TRBJ1-2|.|TRBV7-9|TRBD1
CASSLRLFRDREKVYTF
TGTGCCAGCAGCCTACGTTTATTCCGGGACAGGGAGAAGGTCTACACCTTC
>TRBJ1-5|few|TRBV6-5|TRBD1
CASRVTGGSNQPQHF
TGTGCCAGCAGAGTTACAGGGGGGAGTAATCAGCCCCAGCATTTT
>TRBJ1-5|.|TRBV6-2/TRBV6-3|TRBD1
CASSHRQGQPQHF
TGTGCCAGCAGTCACAGACAGGGTCAGCCCCAGCATTTT
>TRBJ1-6|.|TRBV6-2/TRBV6-3|TRBD1
CASSYSGPGQYNSPLHF
TGTGCCAGCAGTTACTCGGGACCGGGACAGTATAATTCACCCCTCCACTTT
>TRBJ1-1|.|TRBV27|TRBD1
CASSLSAGGSEAFF
TGTGCCAGCAGTTTATCGGCAGGGGGGTCTGAAGCTTTCTTT
>TRBJ1-2|.|TRBV10-1|.
CASSESVTPDFYGYTF
TGCGCCAGCAGTGAGTCGGTTACACCTGACTTCTATGGCTACACCTTC
>TRBJ2-1|.|TRBV13|TRBD2
CASSLLSLAGNAYNEQFF
TGTGCCAGCAGCTTGTTATCTCTAGCGGGGAACGCCTACAATGAGCAGTTCTTC